The rows below give T cell receptor beta chains drawn from one sample of a study of shared clonotypes between healthy human individuals. Repertoires were generated with immunoSEQ multiplex PCR, while TCRdb's copy carries only in-frame clones and drops some. The sample consists of roughly 2,300,000 clones, under 95% of them appearing once. Sequenced: naive CD4+ T cells from PBMCs. Source of these receptors: a man younger than 30 in good health. Some clones in this sample may be carry-over from other donors' samples. The CDR3 runs from the conserved cysteine through the conserved F or W. The D gene is left open where the match is weak. A clone size is listed for some rows: how often the clone was seen (once, few, many), or a class if it is expanded.

clone_size	v_call	d_call	j_call	cdr3_aa	cdr3_nt
NA	TRBV7-3	TRBD1	TRBJ2-3	CASSLTDRGADTQYF	TGTGCCAGCAGCTTAACGGACAGGGGCGCAGATACGCAGTATTTT
NA	TRBV5-1	NA	TRBJ1-4	CASSWGAGTNEKLFF	TGCGCCAGCAGCTGGGGGGCCGGAACTAATGAAAAACTGTTTTTT
NA	TRBV7-9	NA	TRBJ2-5	CASSYGVAALYQETQYF	TGTGCCAGCAGTTATGGTGTAGCGGCCTTGTACCAAGAGACCCAGTACTTC
few	TRBV7-9	NA	TRBJ1-3	CASSLSVGNTIYF	TGTGCCAGCAGCTTATCGGTCGGAAACACCATATATTTT
NA	TRBV9	TRBD2	TRBJ2-1	CASSGPGLAVYNEQFF	TGTGCCAGCAGCGGGCCGGGACTAGCGGTGTACAATGAGCAGTTCTTC
NA	TRBV4-2	TRBD2	TRBJ2-1	CASSQVGGSFYNEQFF	TGTGCCAGCAGCCAAGTGGGGGGGAGCTTCTACAATGAGCAGTTCTTC
NA	TRBV6-5	NA	TRBJ1-6	CASRGQQNSPLHF	TGTGCCAGCCGCGGACAGCAAAATTCACCCCTCCACTTT
NA	TRBV7-3	NA	TRBJ2-1	CASSGTLGQVPNEQFF	TGTGCCAGCAGCGGAACATTAGGTCAAGTCCCCAATGAGCAGTTCTTC
NA	TRBV5-1	NA	TRBJ2-7	CASSSDNGWEQYF	TGCGCCAGCAGCTCCGATAATGGTTGGGAGCAGTACTTC
once	TRBV5-1	TRBD2	TRBJ2-5	CASSHLLAGGQETQYF	TGCGCCAGCAGCCACTTATTAGCGGGGGGACAAGAGACCCAGTACTTC
NA	TRBV21-1	NA	TRBJ2-1	CASSKEERQAYNEQFF	TGTGCCAGCAGCAAAGAGGAGCGGCAGGCCTACAATGAGCAGTTCTTC
NA	TRBV9	TRBD2	TRBJ2-7	CASSQGTSGRVGQYF	TGTGCCAGCAGCCAGGGGACTAGCGGGAGAGTGGGGCAGTACTTC
NA	TRBV7-9	NA	TRBJ2-5	CASSLSQGRQETQYF	TGTGCCAGCAGCTTAAGTCAAGGACGGCAAGAGACCCAGTACTTC
NA	TRBV12-5	TRBD1	TRBJ1-2	CASGLVIGQAHYGYTF	TGTGCTAGTGGTTTGGTAATCGGACAGGCCCACTATGGCTACACCTTC
NA	TRBV5-6	TRBD1	TRBJ1-1	CASSFGQGILFGTEAFF	TGTGCCAGCAGCTTCGGACAGGGGATCTTATTTGGCACTGAAGCTTTCTTT
NA	TRBV7-9	NA	TRBJ1-1	CASSLDVTEAFF	TGTGCCAGCAGCTTAGATGTCACTGAAGCTTTCTTT
NA	TRBV4-2	TRBD2	TRBJ2-1	CASSQETSGRAWDEQFF	TGTGCCAGCAGCCAAGAAACCAGCGGGAGGGCCTGGGATGAGCAGTTCTTC
NA	TRBV7-3	NA	TRBJ2-3	CASSPSPHYTDTQYF	TGTGCCAGCAGCCCAAGCCCCCACTACACAGATACGCAGTATTTT
NA	TRBV15	NA	TRBJ2-5	CATSRGLGGGMETQYF	TGTGCCACCAGCAGGGGACTGGGGGGTGGTATGGAGACCCAGTACTTC
NA	TRBV7-7	NA	TRBJ2-2	CASSLGGTGELFF	TGTGCCAGCAGCTTAGGCGGCACCGGGGAGCTGTTTTTT
NA	TRBV28	NA	TRBJ2-1	CASSLGARYDEQFF	TGTGCCAGCAGTTTGGGGGCCCGGTATGATGAGCAGTTCTTC
once	TRBV30	NA	TRBJ2-3	CASRRAPPDTQYF	TGTGCTTCTCGGAGGGCTCCCCCAGATACGCAGTATTTT
NA	TRBV6-5	NA	TRBJ2-7	CASSYSSPASSYEQYF	TGTGCCAGCAGTTACTCGAGCCCGGCGAGCTCCTACGAGCAGTACTTC